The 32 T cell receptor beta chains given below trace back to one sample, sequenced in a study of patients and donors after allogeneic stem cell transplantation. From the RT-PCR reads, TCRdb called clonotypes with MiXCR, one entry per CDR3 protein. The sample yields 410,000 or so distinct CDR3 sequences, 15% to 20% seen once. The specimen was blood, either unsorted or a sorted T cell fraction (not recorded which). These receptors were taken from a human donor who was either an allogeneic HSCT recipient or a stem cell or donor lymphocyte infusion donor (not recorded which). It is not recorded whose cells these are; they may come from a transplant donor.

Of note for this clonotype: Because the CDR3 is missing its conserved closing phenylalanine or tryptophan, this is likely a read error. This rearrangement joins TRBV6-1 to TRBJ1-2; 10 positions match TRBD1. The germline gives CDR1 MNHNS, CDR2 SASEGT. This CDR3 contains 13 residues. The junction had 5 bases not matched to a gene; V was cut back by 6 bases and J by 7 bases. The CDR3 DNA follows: TGTGCCAGCAGAAACCGGGACAGGGGTGGCTACACCATC. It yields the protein CASRNRDRGGYTI.

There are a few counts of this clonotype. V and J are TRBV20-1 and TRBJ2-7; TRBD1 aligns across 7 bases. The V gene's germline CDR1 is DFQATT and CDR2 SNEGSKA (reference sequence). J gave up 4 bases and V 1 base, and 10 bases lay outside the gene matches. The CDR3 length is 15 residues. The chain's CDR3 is CSARGGTVRFYEQYF. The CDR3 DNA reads TGCAGTGCTAGAGGTGGGACAGTCCGATTTTACGAGCAGTACTTC.

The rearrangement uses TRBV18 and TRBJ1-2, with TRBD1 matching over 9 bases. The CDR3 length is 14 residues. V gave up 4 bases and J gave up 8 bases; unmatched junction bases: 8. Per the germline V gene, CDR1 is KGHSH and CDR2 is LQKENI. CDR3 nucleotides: TGTGCCAGCTCACAATTACAGGGGGCGTACGGCTACACCTTC. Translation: CASSQLQGAYGYTF. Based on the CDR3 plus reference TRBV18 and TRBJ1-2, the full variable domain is NAGVMQNPRHLVRRRGQEARLRCSPMKGHSHVYWYRQLPEEGLKFMVYLQKENIIDESGMPKERFSAEFPKEGPSILRIQQVVRGDSAAYFCASSQLQGAYGYTFGSGTRLTVV.

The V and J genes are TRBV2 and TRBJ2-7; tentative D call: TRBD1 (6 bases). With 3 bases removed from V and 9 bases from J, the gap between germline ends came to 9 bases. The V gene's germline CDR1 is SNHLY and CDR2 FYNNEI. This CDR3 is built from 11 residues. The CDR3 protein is CASSEGTRQYF. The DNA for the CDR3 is TGTGCCAGCAGTGAGGGGACACGGCAGTACTTC.

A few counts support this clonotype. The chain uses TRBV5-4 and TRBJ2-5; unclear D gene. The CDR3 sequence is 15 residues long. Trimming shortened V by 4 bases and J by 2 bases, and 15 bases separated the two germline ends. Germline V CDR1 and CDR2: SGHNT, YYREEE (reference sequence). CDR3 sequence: CASSPPSGLQETQYF. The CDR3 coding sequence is TGTGCCAGCAGCCCCCCCTCCGGGCTTCAAGAGACCCAGTACTTC.

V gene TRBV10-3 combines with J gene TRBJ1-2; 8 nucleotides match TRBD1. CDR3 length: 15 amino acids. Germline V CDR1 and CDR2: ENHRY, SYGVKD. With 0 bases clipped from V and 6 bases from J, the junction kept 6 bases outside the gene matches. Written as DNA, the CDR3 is TGTGCCATCAGTGAGTCCCGGGACAGGTTGGATGGCTACACCTTC. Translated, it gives CAISESRDRLDGYTF.

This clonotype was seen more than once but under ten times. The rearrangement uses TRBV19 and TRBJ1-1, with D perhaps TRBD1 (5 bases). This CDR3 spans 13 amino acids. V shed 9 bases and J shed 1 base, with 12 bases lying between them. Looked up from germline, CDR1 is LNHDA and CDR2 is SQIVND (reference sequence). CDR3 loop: CASGKGWNTEAFF. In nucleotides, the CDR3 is TGTGCCAGCGGGAAGGGGTGGAACACTGAAGCTTTCTTT.

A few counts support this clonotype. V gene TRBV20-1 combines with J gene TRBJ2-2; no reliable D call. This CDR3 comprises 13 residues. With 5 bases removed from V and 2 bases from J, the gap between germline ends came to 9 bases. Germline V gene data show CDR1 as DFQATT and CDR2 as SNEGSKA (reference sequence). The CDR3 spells CSAEPTNTGELFF. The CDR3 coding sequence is TGCAGTGCTGAACCCACCAACACCGGGGAGCTGTTTTTT.

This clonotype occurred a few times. CDR3 amino acids: CASSRRTGDGFNEQFF. The CDR3 DNA follows: TGCGCCAGCAGCCGAAGAACAGGGGATGGTTTCAATGAGCAGTTCTTC. The rearrangement links TRBV4-1 to TRBJ2-1; 7 bases map to TRBD1. CDR3 length: 16 residues. The germline gives CDR1 MGHRA, CDR2 YSYEKL. V trimming: 4 bases; J trimming: 6 bases; junction bases outside the gene matches: 12.

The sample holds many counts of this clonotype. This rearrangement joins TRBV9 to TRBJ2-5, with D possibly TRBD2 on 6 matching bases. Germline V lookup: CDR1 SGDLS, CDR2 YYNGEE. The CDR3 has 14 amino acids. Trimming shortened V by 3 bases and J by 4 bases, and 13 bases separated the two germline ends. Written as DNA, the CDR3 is TGTGCCAGCAGCGCCGGAGGGGCGGGAGAGACCCAGTACTTC. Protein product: CASSAGGAGETQYF.

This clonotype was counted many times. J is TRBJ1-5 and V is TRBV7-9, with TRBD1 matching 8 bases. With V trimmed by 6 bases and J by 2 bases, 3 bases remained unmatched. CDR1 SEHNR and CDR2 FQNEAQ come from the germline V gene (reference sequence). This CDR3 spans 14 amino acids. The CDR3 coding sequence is TGTGCCAGCAGGCCACAGGGGGGCAATCAGCCCCAGCATTTT. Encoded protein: CASRPQGGNQPQHF.

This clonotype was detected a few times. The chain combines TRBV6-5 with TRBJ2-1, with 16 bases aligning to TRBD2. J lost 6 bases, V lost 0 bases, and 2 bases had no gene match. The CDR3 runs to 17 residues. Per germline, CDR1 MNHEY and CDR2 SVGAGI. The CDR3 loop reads CASSYSGTSGRGNEQFF. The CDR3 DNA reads TGTGCCAGCAGTTACTCCGGGACTAGCGGGAGGGGCAATGAGCAGTTCTTC.

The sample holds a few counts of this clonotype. CDR3 residues: CASSPTRGEAFF. The DNA of the CDR3 is TGTGCCAGCAGTCCAACCCGGGGTGAAGCTTTCTTT. The rearrangement uses TRBV16 and TRBJ1-1; D is ambiguous. Germline V gene sequence: CDR1 KGHSY, CDR2 FQNENV. The CDR3 contains 12 residues. V was clipped by 6 bases and J by 7 bases, with 12 bases between them.

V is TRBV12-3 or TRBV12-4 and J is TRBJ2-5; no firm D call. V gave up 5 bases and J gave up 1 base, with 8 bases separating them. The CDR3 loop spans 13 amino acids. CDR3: CASSVPFQETQYF. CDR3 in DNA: TGTGCCAGCAGTGTCCCCTTCCAAGAGACCCAGTACTTC.

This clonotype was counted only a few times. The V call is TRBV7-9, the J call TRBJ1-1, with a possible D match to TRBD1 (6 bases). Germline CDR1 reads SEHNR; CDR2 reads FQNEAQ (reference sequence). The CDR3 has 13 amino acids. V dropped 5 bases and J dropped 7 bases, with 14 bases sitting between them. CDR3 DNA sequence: TGTGCCAGCAGCCCACGAGGGGGGGATGAAGCTTTCTTT. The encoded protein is CASSPRGGDEAFF. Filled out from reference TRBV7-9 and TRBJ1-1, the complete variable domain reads DTGVSQNPRHKITKRGQNVTFRCDPISEHNRLYWYRQTLGQGPEFLTYFQNEAQLEKSRLLSDRFSAERPKGSFSTLEIQRTEQGDSAMYLCASSPRGGDEAFFGQGTRLTVV.

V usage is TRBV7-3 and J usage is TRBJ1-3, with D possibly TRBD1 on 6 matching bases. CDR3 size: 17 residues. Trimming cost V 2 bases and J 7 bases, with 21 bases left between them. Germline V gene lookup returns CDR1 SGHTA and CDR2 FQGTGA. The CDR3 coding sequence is TGTGCCAGCAGCTTATGGGCTGGGGGGCGTGAAGGGAACACCATATATTTT. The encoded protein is CASSLWAGGREGNTIYF.

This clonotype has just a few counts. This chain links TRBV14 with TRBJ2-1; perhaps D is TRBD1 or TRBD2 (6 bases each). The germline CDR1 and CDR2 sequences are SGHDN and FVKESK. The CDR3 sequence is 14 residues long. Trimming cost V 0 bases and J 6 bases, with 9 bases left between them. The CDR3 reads CASSQDRGPNEQFF. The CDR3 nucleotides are TGTGCCAGCAGCCAAGATCGGGGGCCCAATGAGCAGTTCTTC.

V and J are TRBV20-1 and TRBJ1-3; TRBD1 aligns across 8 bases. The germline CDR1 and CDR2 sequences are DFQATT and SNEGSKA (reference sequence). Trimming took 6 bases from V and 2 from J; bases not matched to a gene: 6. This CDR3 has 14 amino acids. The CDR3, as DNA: TGCAGTGCCCCCGCGACAGGGGCTGGAAACACCATATATTTT. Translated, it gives CSAPATGAGNTIYF.

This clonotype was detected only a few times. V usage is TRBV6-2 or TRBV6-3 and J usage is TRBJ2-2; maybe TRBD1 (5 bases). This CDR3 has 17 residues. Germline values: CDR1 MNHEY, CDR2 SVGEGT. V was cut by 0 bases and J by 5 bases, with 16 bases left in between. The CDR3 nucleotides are TGTGCCAGCAGTTACTCTAGACAGAAATTGGCAACCGGGGAGCTGTTTTTT. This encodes CASSYSRQKLATGELFF.

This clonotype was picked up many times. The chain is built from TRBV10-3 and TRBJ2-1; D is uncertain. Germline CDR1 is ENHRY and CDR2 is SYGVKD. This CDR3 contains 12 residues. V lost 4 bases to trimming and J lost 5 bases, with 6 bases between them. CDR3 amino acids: CAISVGNNEQFF. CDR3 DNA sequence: TGTGCCATCAGTGTTGGTAACAATGAGCAGTTCTTC.

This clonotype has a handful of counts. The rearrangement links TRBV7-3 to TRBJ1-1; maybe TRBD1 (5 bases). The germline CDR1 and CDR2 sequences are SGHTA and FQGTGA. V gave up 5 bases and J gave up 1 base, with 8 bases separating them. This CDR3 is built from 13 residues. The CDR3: CASSATANTEAFF. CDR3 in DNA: TGTGCCAGCAGCGCGACAGCGAACACTGAAGCTTTCTTT.

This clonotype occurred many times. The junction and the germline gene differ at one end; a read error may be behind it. CDR3 region: CARSTRGVGMNEQFF. Here the CDR3 DNA reads TGTGCCCGCAGTACGAGGGGGGTCGGGATGAATGAGCAGTTCTTC. The chain couples TRBV12-3 or TRBV12-4 to TRBJ2-1; TRBD1 or TRBD2 may be the D gene (6 bases each). There are 15 residues in the CDR3.

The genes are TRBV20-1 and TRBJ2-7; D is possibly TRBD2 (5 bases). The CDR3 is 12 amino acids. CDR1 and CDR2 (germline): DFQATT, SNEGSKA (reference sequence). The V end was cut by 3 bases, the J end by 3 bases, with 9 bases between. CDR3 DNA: TGCAGTGCTAGCCCAGCGGTCTACGAGCAGTACTTC. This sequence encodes CSASPAVYEQYF.

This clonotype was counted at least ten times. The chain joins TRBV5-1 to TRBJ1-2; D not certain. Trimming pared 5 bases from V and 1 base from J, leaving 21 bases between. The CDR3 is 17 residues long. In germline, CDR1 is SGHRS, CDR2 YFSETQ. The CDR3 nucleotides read TGCGCCAGCAGGTTACGGCGGATGAAAAGCCTTAACTATGGCTACACCTTC. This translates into CASRLRRMKSLNYGYTF.

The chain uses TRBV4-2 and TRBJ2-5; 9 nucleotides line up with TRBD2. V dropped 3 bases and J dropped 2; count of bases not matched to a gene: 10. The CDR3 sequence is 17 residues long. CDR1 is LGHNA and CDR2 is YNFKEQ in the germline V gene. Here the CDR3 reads CASSHGVAGGSQETQYF. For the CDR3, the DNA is TGTGCCAGCAGCCATGGGGTTGCGGGGGGGTCGCAAGAGACCCAGTACTTC.

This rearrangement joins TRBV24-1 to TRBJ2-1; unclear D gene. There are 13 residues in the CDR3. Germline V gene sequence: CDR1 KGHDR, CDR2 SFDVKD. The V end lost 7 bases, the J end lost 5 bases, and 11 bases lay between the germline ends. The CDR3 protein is CATRPGTDNEQFF. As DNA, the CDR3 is TGTGCCACCAGGCCCGGCACAGACAATGAGCAGTTCTTC.

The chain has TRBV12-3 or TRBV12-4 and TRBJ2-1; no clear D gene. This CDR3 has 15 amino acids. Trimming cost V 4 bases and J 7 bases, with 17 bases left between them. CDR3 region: CASSSRLGPYNEQFF. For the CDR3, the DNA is TGTGCCAGCAGTTCACGACTCGGACCTTATAATGAGCAGTTCTTC.

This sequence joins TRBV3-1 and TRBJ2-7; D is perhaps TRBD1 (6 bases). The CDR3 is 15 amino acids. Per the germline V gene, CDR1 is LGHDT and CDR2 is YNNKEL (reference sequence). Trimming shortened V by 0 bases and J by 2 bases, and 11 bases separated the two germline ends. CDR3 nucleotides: TGTGCCAGCAGCCAAGATTACAGGGCAACCTACGAGCAGTACTTC. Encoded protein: CASSQDYRATYEQYF.

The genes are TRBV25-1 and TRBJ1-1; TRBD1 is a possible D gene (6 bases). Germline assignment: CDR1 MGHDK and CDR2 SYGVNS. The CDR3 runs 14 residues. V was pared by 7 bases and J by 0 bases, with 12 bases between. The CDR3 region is CASMGHSMNTEAFF. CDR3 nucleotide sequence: TGTGCCAGCATGGGACACTCCATGAACACTGAAGCTTTCTTT.

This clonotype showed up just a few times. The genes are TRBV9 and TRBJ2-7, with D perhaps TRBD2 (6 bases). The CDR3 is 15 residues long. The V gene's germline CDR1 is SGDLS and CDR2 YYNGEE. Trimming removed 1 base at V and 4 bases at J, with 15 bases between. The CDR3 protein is CASSVSPGRGYEQYF. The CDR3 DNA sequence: TGTGCCAGCAGCGTAAGCCCCGGGAGAGGGTACGAGCAGTACTTC.

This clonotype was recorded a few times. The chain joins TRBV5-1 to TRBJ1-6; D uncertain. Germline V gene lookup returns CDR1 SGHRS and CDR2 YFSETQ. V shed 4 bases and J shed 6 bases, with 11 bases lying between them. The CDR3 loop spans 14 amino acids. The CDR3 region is CASSLGSVNSPLHF. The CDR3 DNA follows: TGCGCCAGCAGCCTAGGGTCGGTTAATTCACCCCTCCACTTT.

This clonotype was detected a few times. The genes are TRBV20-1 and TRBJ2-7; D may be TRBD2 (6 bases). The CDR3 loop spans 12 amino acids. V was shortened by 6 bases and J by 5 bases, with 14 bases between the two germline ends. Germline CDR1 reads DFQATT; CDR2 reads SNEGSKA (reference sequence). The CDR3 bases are TGCAGTGCCAGGCTAGCGATCGACGAGCAGTACTTC. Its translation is CSARLAIDEQYF.